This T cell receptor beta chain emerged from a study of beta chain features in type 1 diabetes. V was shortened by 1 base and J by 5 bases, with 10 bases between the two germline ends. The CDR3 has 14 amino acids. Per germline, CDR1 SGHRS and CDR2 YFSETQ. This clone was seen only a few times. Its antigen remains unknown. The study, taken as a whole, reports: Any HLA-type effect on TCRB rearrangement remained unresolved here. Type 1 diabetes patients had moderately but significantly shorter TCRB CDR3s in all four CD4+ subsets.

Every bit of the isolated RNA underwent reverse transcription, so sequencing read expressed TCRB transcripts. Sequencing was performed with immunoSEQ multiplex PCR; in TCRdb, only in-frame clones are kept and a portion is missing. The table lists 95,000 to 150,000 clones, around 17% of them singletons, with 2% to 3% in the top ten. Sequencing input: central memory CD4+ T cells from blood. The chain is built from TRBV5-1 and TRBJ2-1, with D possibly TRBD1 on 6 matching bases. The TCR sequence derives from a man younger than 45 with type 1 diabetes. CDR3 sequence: CASSLTNRDNEQFF. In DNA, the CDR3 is TGCGCCAGCAGCTTGACAAACAGGGACAATGAGCAGTTCTTC.